This T cell receptor (beta chain) was captured by sequencing in a study of shared clonotypes between healthy human individuals. Overall study context: Each donor contributed plates that comprised three CD4 naive, three CD4 memory, two CD8 naive and one CD8 memory.

The test was conducted at deep level. Here immunoSEQ multiplex PCR was the method, and the copy in TCRdb shows in-frame clones only, minus some. The sample holds 1,500,000 or so clones, 98% seen once. CDR1 and CDR2 (germline): MNHEY, SVGAGI. The CDR3 totals 14 residues. Deletions cut 0 bases from V and 8 bases from J, with 14 bases between. Material for sequencing was naive CD4+ T cells sorted from blood. The subset was: CD45RA+ positively selected. The chain uses TRBV6-5 and TRBJ2-7; perhaps D is TRBD1 or TRBD2 (6 bases each). The clonotype comes from a man in his thirties or forties in good health. DNA for the CDR3: TGTGCCAGCAGTTACTCGGGGGGCTTGGCCCAGCAGTACTTC. Protein: CASSYSGGLAQQYF.